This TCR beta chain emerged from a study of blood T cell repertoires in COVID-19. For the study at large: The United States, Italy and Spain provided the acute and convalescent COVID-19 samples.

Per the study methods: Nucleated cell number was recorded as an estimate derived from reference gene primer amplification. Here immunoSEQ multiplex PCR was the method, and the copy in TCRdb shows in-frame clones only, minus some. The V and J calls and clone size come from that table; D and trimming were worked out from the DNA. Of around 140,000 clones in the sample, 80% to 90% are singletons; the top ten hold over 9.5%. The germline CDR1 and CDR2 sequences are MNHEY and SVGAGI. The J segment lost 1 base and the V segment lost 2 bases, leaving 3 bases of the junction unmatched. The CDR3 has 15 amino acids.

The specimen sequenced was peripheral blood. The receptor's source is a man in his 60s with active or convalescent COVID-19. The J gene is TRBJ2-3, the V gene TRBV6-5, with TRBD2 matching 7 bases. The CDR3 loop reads CASSYGRGRTDTQYF. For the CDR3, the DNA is TGTGCCAGCAGTTACGGGAGGGGACGCACAGATACGCAGTATTTT.